The clone carrying this TCR beta chain was seen at least ten times. Its specificity is unknown. The record originates from a study of blood T cells in healthy people across ages. Overall study results and limits: A greater number of naive CD4+ cells and higher diversity distinguished long-lived donors from aged donors.

Next came a second PCR, run for about 6 to 11 cycles, which used a sample-barcoded 5' primer along with a J-beta primer mix. Every cDNA was tagged by a template-switch adaptor with 12 random nucleotides. TCRdb re-derived calls from the 5' RACE reads in MiXCR, one entry per CDR3 protein. Among about 630,000 distinct CDR3 sequences, roughly 20% were seen once, and the ten largest hold about 3.6%. This TCR was sampled from a man between 65 and 85 years old in good health. Sequencing was done on a sample of blood.

The CDR3 DNA is TGTGCCAGCAGCTTAGGTTCCGAGCAGTACTTC. It yields the protein CASSLGSEQYF. The chain has TRBV27 and TRBJ2-5; D is undetermined. The J call may be faulty, since TRBJ2-7 better matches the DNA end. The CDR3 has 11 amino acids. CDR1 is MNHEY, CDR2 SMNVEV, per germline (reference sequence).